This T cell receptor (beta chain) originates from a study of blood T cell repertoires in COVID-19. Study-wide background: Some COVID-19 samples were acute and others convalescent; all came from the United States, Italy and Spain.

Allocation to cohorts depended on clinical history reported by the participants. TCRdb keeps only in-frame clones here, not all; method: immunoSEQ multiplex PCR. Of about 160,000 clones in the sample, 88% were seen once. Input material: PBMCs or T cells enriched from blood (not recorded which). The receptor was derived from a woman aged 45 to 65 who had recovered from COVID-19.

In DNA form, the CDR3 reads TGCGCCAGCAGCCAAGATCGGACTCAGTTAGCTAACTATGGCTACACCTTC. Translation: CASSQDRTQLANYGYTF. The rearrangement uses TRBV4-1 and TRBJ1-2; D is unresolved. CDR1 and CDR2 from the germline V gene are MGHRA and YSYEKL. CDR3 length equals 17 residues. Trimming left V 0 bases short and J 0 bases short, with 14 bases between.